This T cell receptor (beta chain) was sequenced in a study of blood T cells in healthy people across ages. Primers used in a second PCR of roughly 6 to 11 cycles were a sample-barcoded 5' primer and a J-beta primer mix. Samples each returned at least 3 million CDR3-containing paired-end reads. TCRdb fed the 5' RACE reads into MiXCR, producing one record per CDR3 protein. The sample includes 750,000 to 950,000 distinct CDR3 sequences, 20% to 30% of them seen just once. Germline CDR1 is MNHEY and CDR2 is SVGEGT. This CDR3 comprises 14 residues. Trimming removed 7 bases at V and 3 bases at J, with 12 bases between. These data also formed part of another study, on T cells of mothers and their children.

This chain links TRBV6-2 or TRBV6-3 with TRBJ2-2; D may be TRBD1 (5 bases). The specimen sequenced was blood. This TCR was sampled from a boy younger than 18 in good health. CDR3 in DNA: TGTGCCAGCACCAAGGGGTGGGACACCGGGGAGCTGTTTTTT. It encodes CASTKGWDTGELFF.